The source of this T cell receptor (beta chain) is a study of CXCR3-negative and CXCR3-positive naive CD8 T cells. The CDR3 has 13 amino acids. CDR1 and CDR2 (germline): MGHRA, YSYEKL. UMI-labeled 5' RACE TRB cDNA libraries were prepared from the cells. From its re-call of the 5' RACE reads, TCRdb lists each CDR3 protein once, without DNA. The sample table includes tens of thousands of distinct CDR3 sequences. Sequenced sample: naive CXCR3- CD8+ T cells from blood. Subset in this sample: CD45RO-CCR7+CD27+CD95- naive CD8+ T cells lacking CXCR3 (TNR3-). This sequence originates from a human donor in good health. Some clones in this sample may be carry-over from other donors' samples. The rearrangement uses TRBV4-1 and TRBJ1-1. The CDR3 reads CASSQDVYPEAFF.